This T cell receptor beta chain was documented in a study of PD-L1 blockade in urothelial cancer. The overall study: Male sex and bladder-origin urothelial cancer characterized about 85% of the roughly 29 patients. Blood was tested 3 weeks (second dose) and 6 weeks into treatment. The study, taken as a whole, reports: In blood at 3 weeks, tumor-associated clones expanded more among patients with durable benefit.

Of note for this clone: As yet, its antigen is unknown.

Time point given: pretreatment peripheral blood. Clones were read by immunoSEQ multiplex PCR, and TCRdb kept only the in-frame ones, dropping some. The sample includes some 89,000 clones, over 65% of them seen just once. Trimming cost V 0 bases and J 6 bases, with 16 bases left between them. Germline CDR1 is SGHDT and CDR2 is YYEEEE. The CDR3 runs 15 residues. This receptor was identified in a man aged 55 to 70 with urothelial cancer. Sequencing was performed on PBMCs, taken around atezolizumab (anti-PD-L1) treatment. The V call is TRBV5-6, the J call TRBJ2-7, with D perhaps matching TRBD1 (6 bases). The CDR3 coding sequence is TGTGCCAGCAGCTTGGACAGGGTGGATCTTTCCGAGCAGTACTTC. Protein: CASSLDRVDLSEQYF.